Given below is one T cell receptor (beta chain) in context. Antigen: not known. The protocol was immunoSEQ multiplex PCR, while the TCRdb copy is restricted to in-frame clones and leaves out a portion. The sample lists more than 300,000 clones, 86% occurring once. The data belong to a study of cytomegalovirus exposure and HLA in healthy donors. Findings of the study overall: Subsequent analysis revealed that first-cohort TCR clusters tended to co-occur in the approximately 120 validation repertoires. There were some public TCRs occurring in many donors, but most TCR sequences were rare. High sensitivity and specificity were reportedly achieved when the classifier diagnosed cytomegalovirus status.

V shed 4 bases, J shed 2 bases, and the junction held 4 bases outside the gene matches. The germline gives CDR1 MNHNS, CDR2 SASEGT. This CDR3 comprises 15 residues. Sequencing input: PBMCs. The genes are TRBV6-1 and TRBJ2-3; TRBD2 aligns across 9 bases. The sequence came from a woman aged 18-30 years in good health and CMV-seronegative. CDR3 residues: CASSALAGITDTQYF. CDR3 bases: TGTGCCAGCAGTGCCCTAGCGGGGATCACAGATACGCAGTATTTT.